The 31 T cell receptor beta chains reported below all come from one sample, sequenced in a study of blood T cell repertoires in COVID-19 (dated by TCRdb to about 2020). Library method: the immunoSEQ multiplex PCR assay. Drawn from immuneACCESS, this table holds only the in-frame rearrangements with V and J called that TCRdb kept. Clones are partly lost; checked studies trace under half to an unresolved V gene and leave the rest unexplained. The sample table records roughly 140,000 clones; approximately 87% of these occur just once. Around 11% of the sample rests with the top ten. The specimen sequenced was PBMCs or T cells enriched from blood (not recorded which). These TCRs come from a man in his fifties or sixties who had recovered from COVID-19.

The chain combines TRBV5-8 with TRBJ1-5; TRBD1 might be the D (5 bases). The CDR3 is 14 amino acids. Germline V lookup: CDR1 SGHTS, CDR2 YDEGEE. Trimming cost V 1 base and J 7 bases, with 12 bases left between them. The CDR3 protein is CASSLRQGGQPQHF. The CDR3 region has the DNA TGTGCCAGCAGCTTGAGGCAGGGAGGGCAGCCCCAGCATTTT.

This clone has just a few counts. V and J are TRBV16 and TRBJ1-2; D gene ambiguous. The CDR3 totals 13 residues. Germline V gene sequence: CDR1 KGHSY, CDR2 FQNENV. The V end lost 3 bases, the J end lost 6 bases, and 11 bases lay between the germline ends. This CDR3 is CASSHRVLDGYTF. As DNA, the CDR3 is TGTGCCAGCAGCCATCGGGTCTTAGATGGCTACACCTTC.

This chain connects TRBV5-1 to TRBJ1-1; TRBD1 might be the D (6 bases). CDR1 is SGHRS, CDR2 YFSETQ, per germline. This CDR3 spans 14 amino acids. V lost 6 bases to trimming and J lost 1 base, with 13 bases between them. The chain's CDR3 is CASNTGTQNTEAFF. The DNA of the CDR3 is TGCGCCAGCAATACCGGGACACAGAACACTGAAGCTTTCTTT.

The chain combines TRBV5-8 with TRBJ1-5, with 11 nucleotides matching TRBD1. The CDR3 covers 15 residues. Losses at the gene ends were 3 bases for V and 6 bases for J; bases not matched to a gene: 5. The germline V gene has CDR1 SGHTS and CDR2 YDEGEE. The CDR3 DNA is TGTGCCAGCAGCTCCGGACAGGGGGCGGTTCAGCCCCAGCATTTT. This gives the protein CASSSGQGAVQPQHF.

The J gene is TRBJ1-4, the V gene TRBV18; tentatively, D is TRBD1 (5 bases). Germline assignment: CDR1 KGHSH and CDR2 LQKENI. CDR3 length equals 18 residues. The V end was cut by 4 bases, the J end by 0 bases, with 18 bases between. This chain's CDR3 is CASSLQDTKIATNEKLFF. The CDR3 nucleotides are TGTGCCAGCTCACTACAGGATACGAAGATTGCAACTAATGAAAAACTGTTTTTT.

This chain joins TRBV5-4 and TRBJ2-1; no clear D. This CDR3 spans 16 amino acids. Trimming removed 0 bases from V and 4 bases from J, with 14 bases in between. Germline CDR1 reads SGHNT; CDR2 reads YYREEE (reference sequence). CDR3 nucleotide sequence: TGTGCCAGCAGCTTGGGCGGTCACACCCTGTACAATGAGCAGTTCTTC. Its translation: CASSLGGHTLYNEQFF.

In its sample, this clone was seen once. This rearrangement joins TRBV5-8 to TRBJ2-7; 9 nucleotides agree with TRBD1. The CDR3 sequence is 15 residues long. The V gene's germline CDR1 is SGHTS and CDR2 YDEGEE. The J segment lost 2 bases and the V segment lost 5 bases, leaving 8 bases of the junction unmatched. The CDR3 bases are TGTGCCAGCAGACGATACGGGACAGGGACCTACGAGCAGTACTTC. Amino acid sequence: CASRRYGTGTYEQYF.

The chain employs TRBV29-1 and TRBJ2-2; TRBD2 might be the D (6 bases). There are 12 residues in the CDR3. Trimming left V 7 bases short and J 4 bases short, with 10 bases between. Germline V gene lookup returns CDR1 SQVTM and CDR2 ANQGSEA. CDR3 loop: CSAGSGTGELFF. CDR3 bases: TGCAGCGCTGGTAGCGGCACCGGGGAGCTGTTTTTT.

This chain links TRBV28 with TRBJ1-2; D uncertain. The CDR3 loop spans 13 amino acids. CDR1 and CDR2 (germline): MDHEN, SYDVKM. Trimming removed 4 bases from V and 8 bases from J, with 14 bases in between. The CDR3 protein is CASSSGGPTGYTF. The CDR3 nucleotides are TGTGCCAGCAGTTCAGGAGGACCAACCGGCTACACCTTC.

The chain recombines TRBV5-1 with TRBJ2-1, with D possibly TRBD2 on 6 matching bases. Germline-derived CDR1 and CDR2 are SGHRS and YFSETQ. The V end was cut by 0 bases, the J end by 7 bases, with 8 bases between. The CDR3 runs to 13 residues. CDR3: CASSLAGVNEQFF. CDR3 nucleotides: TGCGCCAGCAGCTTGGCGGGGGTGAATGAGCAGTTCTTC.

This clone occurred a few times. This rearrangement joins TRBV29-1 to TRBJ1-2; 7 nucleotides line up with TRBD1. V lost 5 bases, J lost 2 bases, and 2 bases stayed unmatched. CDR3 length: 12 residues. Per germline, CDR1 SQVTM and CDR2 ANQGSEA. The CDR3 reads CSVHRGNYGYTF. Written as DNA, the CDR3 is TGCAGCGTTCACAGGGGCAACTATGGCTACACCTTC.

To note about this clone: Other DNA sequences in the same sample also yield this CDR3. This rearrangement joins TRBV27 to TRBJ1-2; 8 bases are a match to TRBD1. In germline, CDR1 is MNHEY, CDR2 SMNVEV (reference sequence). The CDR3 consists of 14 residues. The V segment lost 2 bases and the J segment 2 bases; nucleotides outside the gene matches: 1. The CDR3 reads CASSLQGANYGYTF. For the CDR3, the DNA is TGTGCCAGCAGTTTACAGGGGGCCAACTATGGCTACACCTTC.

The J gene is TRBJ1-4, the V gene TRBV18; unclear D gene. Germline V gene lookup returns CDR1 KGHSH and CDR2 LQKENI. This CDR3 comprises 15 residues. V was cut by 3 bases and J by 1 base, with 9 bases left in between. The CDR3 sequence is CASSPRRGTNEKLFF. In DNA, the CDR3 is TGTGCCAGCTCACCGCGACGGGGAACTAATGAAAAACTGTTTTTT.

CDR3 region: CASSSPGGPQHF. In DNA form, the CDR3 reads TGTGCCAGCAGTTCTCCCGGGGGGCCCCAGCATTTT. The rearrangement joins TRBV27 to TRBJ1-5, with a tentative D call TRBD1 (5 bases). Germline CDR1 MNHEY, CDR2 SMNVEV (reference sequence). V gave up 4 bases and J gave up 9 bases, with 10 bases separating them. The CDR3 totals 12 residues.

Of note for this clone: Additional DNA sequences in this sample encode the identical CDR3. This chain connects TRBV3-1 (or the pseudogene TRBV3-2) to TRBJ1-1; 7 nucleotides match TRBD1. The CDR3 runs to 14 residues. With 1 base clipped from V and 1 base from J, the junction kept 0 bases outside the gene matches. Germline values: CDR1 LGHDT, CDR2 YNNKEL (reference sequence). The CDR3 spells CASSQGQGNTEAFF. The CDR3 DNA reads TGTGCCAGCAGCCAAGGACAGGGGAACACTGAAGCTTTCTTT.

The gene calls are TRBV5-1 and TRBJ1-1; unclear D gene. The CDR3 consists of 15 residues. V was pared by 0 bases and J by 1 base, with 10 bases between. CDR1 SGHRS and CDR2 YFSETQ come from the germline V gene. Here the CDR3 reads CASSLAQSSNTEAFF. The CDR3, as DNA: TGCGCCAGCAGCTTGGCACAGAGTTCGAACACTGAAGCTTTCTTT.

The chain recombines TRBV30 with TRBJ1-2; 7 nucleotides match TRBD1. Trimming took 4 bases from V and 6 from J; bases not matched to a gene: 2. The CDR3 is made up of 11 amino acids. Germline assignment: CDR1 GTSNPN and CDR2 SVGIG (reference sequence). This chain's CDR3 is CAWNDRDGYTF. The CDR3 region has the DNA TGTGCCTGGAACGACAGGGATGGCTACACCTTC.

This clone was found once. This rearrangement joins TRBV11-2 to TRBJ2-3; D remains unclear. The germline V gene has CDR1 SGHAT and CDR2 FQNNGV. CDR3 size: 12 residues. With 6 bases removed from V and 0 bases from J, the gap between germline ends came to 4 bases. Written as DNA, the CDR3 is TGTGCCAGCAGACATAGCACAGATACGCAGTATTTT. This codes for CASRHSTDTQYF.

V gene TRBV5-1 combines with J gene TRBJ1-1, with 7 bases fitting TRBD1. CDR1 is SGHRS, CDR2 YFSETQ, per germline. The CDR3 sequence is 14 residues long. The V segment lost 7 bases and the J segment 1 base; nucleotides outside the gene matches: 7. This chain's CDR3 is CASGSQGTNTEAFF. In DNA, the CDR3 is TGCGCCAGCGGTTCACAGGGGACGAACACTGAAGCTTTCTTT.

The CDR3 sequence is CASKQSSGNEQFF. In DNA, the CDR3 is TGTGCCAGCAAACAGTCTAGCGGCAATGAGCAGTTCTTC. This sequence joins TRBV27 and TRBJ2-1; 7 nucleotides match TRBD2. The CDR3 spans 13 residues. V shed 7 bases and J 6 bases; nucleotides not matched to a gene: 6. The germline V gene has CDR1 MNHEY and CDR2 SMNVEV (reference sequence).

This rearrangement joins TRBV5-1 to TRBJ1-5; D gene unclear. V lost 2 bases to trimming and J lost 3 bases, with 12 bases between them. CDR1 is SGHRS, CDR2 YFSETQ, per germline. The CDR3 spans 15 residues. CDR3: CASSFLRIYNQPQHF. In nucleotides, the CDR3 is TGCGCCAGCAGCTTTCTCAGGATATACAATCAGCCCCAGCATTTT.

The V gene is TRBV18, the J gene TRBJ1-4; D unresolved. The CDR3 covers 13 residues. V shed 3 bases and J shed 4 bases, with 6 bases lying between them. The germline V gene encodes CDR1 KGHSH and CDR2 LQKENI. The CDR3 region has the DNA TGTGCCAGCTCACCTGTTCGTAATGAAAAACTGTTTTTT. It is translated as CASSPVRNEKLFF.

This clone was recorded only once. J is TRBJ1-2 and V is TRBV2; weak D call: TRBD1 (6 bases). The V end lost 6 bases, the J end lost 4 bases, and 18 bases lay between the germline ends. Germline assignment: CDR1 SNHLY and CDR2 FYNNEI. The CDR3 is made up of 15 amino acids. CDR3 region: CASSAGDSLVYGYTF. The DNA for the CDR3 is TGTGCCAGCAGCGCAGGGGATAGTCTCGTCTATGGCTACACCTTC.

The chain links TRBV11-2 to TRBJ1-2, with TRBD1 as a possible D gene (5 bases). CDR3 length: 14 residues. The ends were cut back, 1 base at V and 5 bases at J, with 11 bases in the middle. Germline V lookup: CDR1 SGHAT, CDR2 FQNNGV. CDR3 sequence (DNA): TGTGCCAGCAGCTTAGTAGCGGGGCTTTATGGCTACACCTTC. This sequence encodes CASSLVAGLYGYTF.

CDR3 amino acids: CASSLGGGGYTF. The DNA for the CDR3 is TGTGCCAGCAGTTTAGGGGGAGGTGGCTACACCTTC. V gene TRBV28 combines with J gene TRBJ1-2; weak D call: TRBD1 (5 bases). The germline gives CDR1 MDHEN, CDR2 SYDVKM. Trimming stripped 2 bases from V and 7 bases from J, with 8 bases between. The CDR3 is 12 residues long.

The chain combines TRBV7-3 with TRBJ2-3; D perhaps matches TRBD2 (6 bases). V lost 5 bases to trimming and J lost 2 bases, with 17 bases between them. CDR1 is SGHTA, CDR2 FQGTGA, per germline. The CDR3 contains 16 residues. CDR3 sequence: CASSQPGLSPTDTQYF. The DNA of the CDR3 is TGTGCCAGCAGCCAGCCGGGACTTTCCCCCACAGATACGCAGTATTTT.

The chain carries TRBV9 and TRBJ1-3; D is unclear. The germline V gene encodes CDR1 SGDLS and CDR2 YYNGEE. This CDR3 comprises 14 residues. V was shortened by 4 bases and J by 4 bases, with 12 bases between the two germline ends. The CDR3 DNA reads TGTGCCAGCAGCTCCCCCCGAGGGGGAAACACCATATATTTT. Translating gives CASSSPRGGNTIYF.

The gene calls are TRBV6-5 and TRBJ2-7, with a tentative D call TRBD1 (6 bases). Trimming stripped 6 bases from V and 7 bases from J, with 13 bases between. CDR1 and CDR2 (germline): MNHEY, SVGAGI. The CDR3 is 12 amino acids. CDR3 coding DNA: TGTGCCAGCAGGGGACAAGCTCAGGAGCAGTACTTC. Translating it yields CASRGQAQEQYF.

This chain connects TRBV2 to TRBJ1-6; possible D gene TRBD1, 5 bases. Trimming cost V 4 bases and J 8 bases, with 6 bases left between them. Germline V gene sequence: CDR1 SNHLY, CDR2 FYNNEI. CDR3 length: 12 amino acids. The DNA of the CDR3 is TGTGCCAGCAGTGGGGGGGATTCACCCCTCCACTTT. Protein sequence: CASSGGDSPLHF.

The V and J genes are TRBV4-1 and TRBJ1-2, with D tentatively TRBD1 (5 bases). Germline values: CDR1 MGHRA, CDR2 YSYEKL. The CDR3 loop spans 16 amino acids. The V gene lost 0 bases and the J gene lost 5 bases, with 16 bases spanning the gap. The CDR3 loop reads CASSQDVGRGGYGYTF. In DNA, the CDR3 is TGCGCCAGCAGCCAAGATGTGGGGAGGGGCGGTTATGGCTACACCTTC.

The J gene is TRBJ1-1, the V gene TRBV7-9, with TRBD1 matching 7 bases. With 5 bases clipped from V and 5 bases from J, the junction kept 11 bases outside the gene matches. Germline V gives CDR1 SEHNR, CDR2 FQNEAQ (reference sequence). The CDR3 loop spans 15 amino acids. For the CDR3, the DNA is TGTGCCAGCAGCCAATCGACAGGGATCGGGACTGAAGCTTTCTTT. Its protein is CASSQSTGIGTEAFF.